Below, one T cell receptor (beta chain) is given with its context. Its antigen is as yet unknown. The donors were members of the roughly 120-subject validation cohort (separate from the approximately 670-subject first cohort). The data belong to a study of cytomegalovirus exposure and HLA in healthy donors. Overall study context: The 120 validation repertoires used the same platform as the roughly 670 first-cohort repertoires (as reported by a later analysis). Study-level results: A subsequent analysis found that TCR clusters from the first cohort also tended to co-occur in the roughly 120 validation repertoires, with approximately 94% of cluster scores above 0. The authors enumerated 180 or so TCR beta chains as linked to cytomegalovirus.

Sequencing was performed with immunoSEQ multiplex PCR; in TCRdb, only in-frame clones are kept and a portion is missing. The sample shows 100,000 to 150,000 clones, approximately 91% of them seen only once. Material for sequencing was PBMCs. This sequence originates from a woman aged 18 to 35 in good health and CMV-seronegative.

For the CDR3, the DNA is TGCGCCAGCAGCACCCTGACAGGGGCGACCTACAATGAGCAGTTCTTC. As protein: CASSTLTGATYNEQFF. The chain joins TRBV5-1 to TRBJ2-1, with TRBD1 identical over 8 bases. Germline V gene sequence: CDR1 SGHRS, CDR2 YFSETQ. This CDR3 contains 16 residues. Germline trimming cut 4 bases from V and 2 bases from J; bases unmatched to any gene: 8.